The TCR beta chain described here comes from a study of blood T cell repertoires in COVID-19. Patients of the Seattle cohort, enrolled during active infection, were followed longitudinally. Trimming shortened V by 4 bases and J by 8 bases, and 15 bases separated the two germline ends. The V gene's germline CDR1 is MGHDK and CDR2 SYGVNS. The CDR3 extends over 14 amino acids. As processed by the authors: From reference gene primer amplification, estimates of nucleated cell counts were derived. Data came from immunoSEQ multiplex PCR; TCRdb stores just in-frame clones and leaves some out. V and J calls and clone size come straight from that table; D and trimming were deduced from the DNA. Seen here are hundreds of thousands of clones, about nine tenths observed once, and the top ten hold 11%.

The J gene is TRBJ2-1, the V gene TRBV25-1; possibly TRBD2 for D (6 bases). Sequences were obtained from peripheral blood. The source of this sequence is a man aged 50 to 59 with COVID-19, enrolled during active disease. The CDR3 sequence is CASSVSSVTHEQFF. DNA for the CDR3: TGTGCCAGCAGTGTGTCTAGCGTAACCCATGAGCAGTTCTTC.